This T cell receptor beta chain was identified during a study of blood T cells in healthy people across ages. The use of a sample-barcoded 5' primer and a J-beta primer mix characterized a second PCR of about 7 to 12 cycles. TCRdb passed the 5' RACE reads through MiXCR, listing each CDR3 protein once. Found here are roughly 1,000,000 distinct CDR3 sequences, almost 25% of them singletons; the top ten hold 0.65% to 0.75%. Separately, the same data were catalogued under a study of T cells of mothers and their children.

The receptor was isolated from a girl between 2 and 10 years old in good health. The sample was blood.

The CDR3 DNA reads TGTGCCAGCAGCTTAGGTCTCGAAGGTGATGAGCAGTTCTTC. It translates to CASSLGLEGDEQFF. The V call is TRBV7-2, the J call TRBJ2-1; D is unresolved. Trimming shortened V by 1 base and J by 8 bases, and 12 bases separated the two germline ends. The germline CDR1 and CDR2 sequences are SGHTA and FQGNSA. CDR3 length equals 14 residues.